These 20 T cell receptor beta chains came from one sample sequenced in a study of blood T cell repertoires in COVID-19. Only in-frame clones appear in the TCRdb table, and some are missing; sequencing was by immunoSEQ multiplex PCR. The table has roughly 150,000 clones, roughly nine tenths seen once. The source material was peripheral blood. These receptors all stem from a woman between 65 and 79 years old with acute or convalescent COVID-19.

V and J are TRBV19 and TRBJ1-1; TRBD1 is a possible D gene (5 bases). The germline V and J ends were trimmed by 2 bases and 7 bases, with 14 bases remaining between them. CDR3 length equals 14 residues. Looked up from germline, CDR1 is LNHDA and CDR2 is SQIVND (reference sequence). The CDR3 nucleotides are TGTGCCAGTAGTATAACCCGGACACCCCGTGAAGCTTTCTTT. It is translated as CASSITRTPREAFF.

The rearrangement uses TRBV4-1 and TRBJ2-3; TRBD1 aligns across 10 bases. The germline CDR1 and CDR2 sequences are MGHRA and YSYEKL. The CDR3 has 16 amino acids. Unmatched junction bases numbered 5, after V lost 1 base and J lost 4 bases. CDR3 DNA: TGCGCCAGCAGCCAAGCCGGGACAGGGGACGCAGATACGCAGTATTTT. Its translation: CASSQAGTGDADTQYF.

This chain joins TRBV2 and TRBJ1-2, with 8 bases identical to TRBD1. The V and J ends lost 4 bases and 8 bases, in that order; junction bases with no gene match: 12. This CDR3 region has 15 residues. Germline CDR1 SNHLY, CDR2 FYNNEI. The CDR3, as DNA: TGTGCCAGCAGTGGATACACGGACAGGGCTCACGGCTACACCTTC. Its translation is CASSGYTDRAHGYTF. Full variable domain (missing parts from reference TRBV2 and TRBJ1-2): EPEVTQTPSHQVTQMGQEVILRCVPISNHLYFYWYRQILGQKVEFLVSFYNNEISEKSEIFDDQFSVERPDGSNFTLKIRSTKLEDSAMYFCASSGYTDRAHGYTFGSGTRLTVV.

This chain connects TRBV9 to TRBJ2-3; D is possibly TRBD2 (7 bases). This CDR3 region has 16 residues. The V end was cut by 0 bases, the J end by 0 bases, with 11 bases between. In germline, CDR1 is SGDLS, CDR2 YYNGEE. The CDR3 sequence: CASSVAPGGSTDTQYF. The CDR3 DNA is TGTGCCAGCAGCGTAGCACCGGGGGGCAGCACAGATACGCAGTATTTT.

The chain carries TRBV9 and TRBJ2-1; 8 nucleotides agree with TRBD2. J was trimmed by 5 bases and V by 0 bases; bases with no gene match: 4. Germline V lookup: CDR1 SGDLS, CDR2 YYNGEE. The CDR3 is made up of 15 amino acids. The CDR3 sequence is CASSVVGSGDNEQFF. CDR3 DNA sequence: TGTGCCAGCAGCGTAGTTGGTAGCGGGGACAATGAGCAGTTCTTC.

This rearrangement joins TRBV30 to TRBJ1-6; 10 bases are a match to TRBD1. After removal of 0 bases from V and 9 bases from J, the junction contained 5 bases not matched to a gene. In germline, CDR1 is GTSNPN, CDR2 SVGIG (reference sequence). The CDR3 is made up of 15 amino acids. The CDR3 loop reads CAWSVGTGVASPLHF. CDR3 DNA sequence: TGTGCCTGGAGTGTTGGGACAGGGGTTGCTTCACCCCTCCACTTT.

The rearrangement joins TRBV19 to TRBJ2-5; 7 nucleotides line up with TRBD1. This CDR3 is built from 16 residues. J lost 5 bases, V lost 5 bases, and 14 bases had no gene match. Germline V CDR1 and CDR2: LNHDA, SQIVND (reference sequence). The CDR3 sequence: CASSERQGRSWETQYF. The CDR3 DNA sequence: TGTGCCAGTAGTGAGAGACAGGGAAGGTCTTGGGAGACCCAGTACTTC.

V and J are TRBV19 and TRBJ1-2, with TRBD1 as a possible D gene (5 bases). In germline, CDR1 is LNHDA, CDR2 SQIVND (reference sequence). The CDR3 runs 11 residues. The V and J ends lost 2 bases and 13 bases respectively, with 11 bases between them. CDR3 coding DNA: TGTGCCAGTAGTATAAGGGGCCCCCCCACCTTC. Amino acids: CASSIRGPPTF.

CDR3 loop: CASSGTGAANEKLFF. The CDR3 DNA reads as TGTGCCAGCAGTGGGACAGGGGCTGCTAATGAAAAACTGTTTTTT. The rearrangement joins TRBV2 to TRBJ1-4; 9 bases line up with TRBD1. V dropped 4 bases and J dropped 3; count of bases not matched to a gene: 3. The CDR3 contains 15 residues. Germline CDR1 reads SNHLY; CDR2 reads FYNNEI.

The rearrangement uses TRBV5-6 and TRBJ1-5; 9 bases are shared with TRBD1. Germline values: CDR1 SGHDT, CDR2 YYEEEE. The trim removed 4 bases at V and 3 bases at J, leaving 5 bases unmatched. The CDR3 is made up of 15 amino acids. In DNA, the CDR3 is TGTGCCAGCAGCCACGGGACAGGGTTCAATCAGCCCCAGCATTTT. Translation gives CASSHGTGFNQPQHF.

This chain joins TRBV7-6 and TRBJ2-5; 11 bases align to TRBD2. The CDR3 loop spans 16 amino acids. The V gene end was trimmed by 0 bases and the J gene end by 5 bases; junction bases not matched to a gene: 5. The germline gives CDR1 SGHVS, CDR2 FNYEAQ. CDR3 in DNA: TGTGCCAGCAGCTTAGCGCCGGCTAGCGGGGGGGAGACCCAGTACTTC. It specifies CASSLAPASGGETQYF.

This rearrangement joins TRBV14 to TRBJ1-2, with D possibly TRBD1 on 6 matching bases. CDR3 length equals 14 residues. Germline V lookup: CDR1 SGHDN, CDR2 FVKESK. V was pared by 4 bases and J by 4 bases, with 13 bases between. CDR3: CASSPRVGGYGYTF. DNA for the CDR3: TGTGCCAGCAGCCCCCGCGTAGGGGGCTATGGCTACACCTTC.

The V gene is TRBV5-5, the J gene TRBJ2-3; 10 nucleotides align to TRBD2. The V gene end was trimmed by 3 bases and the J gene end by 8 bases; junction bases not matched to a gene: 15. This CDR3 spans 17 amino acids. Germline CDR1 is SGHKS and CDR2 is YYEKEE (reference sequence). CDR3 residues: CASSSPRESGGAGTQYF. CDR3 nucleotide sequence: TGTGCCAGCAGCTCGCCCCGAGAGAGCGGGGGGGCCGGTACGCAGTATTTT.

This chain connects TRBV7-2 to TRBJ2-3; 8 bases are a match to TRBD1. Per the germline V gene, CDR1 is SGHTA and CDR2 is FQGNSA. CDR3 length equals 17 residues. J gave up 2 bases and V 0 bases, and 7 bases lay outside the gene matches. This CDR3 is CASSLAGTGPSTDTQYF. Written as DNA, the CDR3 is TGTGCCAGCAGCTTAGCGGGGACAGGACCCTCCACAGATACGCAGTATTTT.

The V gene is TRBV27, the J gene TRBJ2-5; 12 bases align to TRBD2. The CDR3 has 15 amino acids. Germline trimming cut 3 bases from V and 7 bases from J; bases unmatched to any gene: 6. The V gene's germline CDR1 is MNHEY and CDR2 SMNVEV (reference sequence). CDR3 DNA: TGTGCCAGCAGTTTGACTAGCGGGGGTTGGGTGACCCAGTACTTC. Protein product: CASSLTSGGWVTQYF.

The chain carries TRBV6-2 or TRBV6-3 and TRBJ2-3; D may be TRBD1 (5 bases). The V and J ends lost 5 bases and 4 bases respectively, with 13 bases between them. CDR1 MNHEY and CDR2 SVGEGT come from the germline V gene. The CDR3 extends over 14 amino acids. This CDR3 is CASSQHLRADTQYF. CDR3 bases: TGTGCCAGCAGTCAACACCTCAGGGCAGATACGCAGTATTTT.

The chain couples TRBV7-8 to TRBJ2-1, with 10 bases lining up with TRBD2. CDR1 is SGHVS, CDR2 FQNEAQ, per germline. The V gene end was trimmed by 5 bases and the J gene end by 9 bases; junction bases not matched to a gene: 19. The CDR3 loop spans 18 amino acids. CDR3 in DNA: TGTGCCAGCAGCCTCCGTGGAGCGGGGGGGGCTCTTCTTGGTGAGCAGTTCTTC. This gives the protein CASSLRGAGGALLGEQFF.

The chain links TRBV7-2 to TRBJ2-7; TRBD1 aligns across 8 bases. The CDR3 extends over 13 amino acids. Germline CDR1 SGHTA, CDR2 FQGNSA. V lost 5 bases and J lost 3; bases outside the gene matches: 3. Here the CDR3 reads CASSQGAGYEQYF. In DNA form, the CDR3 reads TGTGCCAGCAGCCAGGGGGCAGGCTACGAGCAGTACTTC.

The chain combines TRBV27 with TRBJ1-5, with D perhaps matching TRBD1 (6 bases). CDR3 length equals 15 residues. From germline, CDR1 is MNHEY and CDR2 SMNVEV (reference sequence). Trimming left V 5 bases short and J 7 bases short, with 18 bases between. This CDR3 reads CASSPSGGRVQPQHF. In DNA, the CDR3 is TGTGCCAGCAGTCCCTCGGGGGGCCGGGTACAGCCCCAGCATTTT.

Written as DNA, the CDR3 is TGTGCCAGCAGTCCTGGGTATGGACAGGCTCTTTACGAGCAGTACTTC. It yields the protein CASSPGYGQALYEQYF. The chain uses TRBV7-2 and TRBJ2-7; 7 nucleotides agree with TRBD1. The V gene end was trimmed by 6 bases and the J gene end by 4 bases; junction bases not matched to a gene: 15. CDR1 SGHTA and CDR2 FQGNSA come from the germline V gene. This CDR3 has 16 amino acids. The variable domain in full, completed from reference TRBV7-2 and TRBJ2-7, reads GAGVSQSPSNKVTEKGKDVELRCDPISGHTALYWYRQSLGQGLEFLIYFQGNSAPDKSGLPSDRFSAERTGGSVSTLTIQRTQQEDSAVYLCASSPGYGQALYEQYFGPGTRLTVT.